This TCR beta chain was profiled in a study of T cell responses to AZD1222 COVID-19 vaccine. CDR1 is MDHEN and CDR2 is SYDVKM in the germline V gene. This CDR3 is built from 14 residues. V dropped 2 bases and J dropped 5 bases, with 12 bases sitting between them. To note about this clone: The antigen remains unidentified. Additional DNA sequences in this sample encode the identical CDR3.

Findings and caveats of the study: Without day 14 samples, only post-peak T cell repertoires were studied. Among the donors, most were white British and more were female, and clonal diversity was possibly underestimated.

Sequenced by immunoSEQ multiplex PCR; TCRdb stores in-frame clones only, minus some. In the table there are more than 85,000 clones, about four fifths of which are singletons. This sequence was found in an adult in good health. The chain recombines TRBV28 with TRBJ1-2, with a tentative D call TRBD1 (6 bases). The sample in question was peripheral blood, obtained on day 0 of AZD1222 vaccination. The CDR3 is CASSLGQGRYGYTF. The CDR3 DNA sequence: TGTGCCAGCAGTTTAGGGCAGGGGCGGTATGGCTACACCTTC.